These 12 T cell receptor beta chains came from one sample sequenced in a study of molecular identifiers for immune sequencing clone quantification. TCRdb redid the calling of the PCR reads with MiXCR, one entry per CDR3 protein. The sample consists of around 470,000 distinct CDR3 sequences, under 30% of them appearing once. Sequenced: naive CD8+ T cells from blood, with Jurkat cell RNA spiked in. The subset denotes: FACS-sorted CD8+CD4-CCR7+CD45RA+ naive T cells. These TCRs come from a human donor in good health. Some libraries in this study had Jurkat cell RNA spiked in.

The gene calls are TRBV28 and TRBJ1-5; the D is unclear. V lost 6 bases and J 16 bases, leaving 16 bases between the germline ends. Germline V gene sequence: CDR1 MDHEN, CDR2 SYDVKM. The CDR3 consists of 11 residues. CDR3 sequence (DNA): TGTGCCAGCAGCCCGAGGACGCTCCTACATTTT. It specifies CASSPRTLLHF.

This chain connects TRBV27 to TRBJ1-4; tentatively, D is TRBD1 (5 bases). In germline, CDR1 is MNHEY, CDR2 SMNVEV (reference sequence). The length of the CDR3 is 17 residues. V lost 6 bases, J lost 3 bases, and 20 bases lay in between. The CDR3: CASRNHYSRVANEKLFF. CDR3 nucleotide sequence: TGTGCCAGCAGAAATCATTATAGCAGGGTTGCTAATGAAAAACTGTTTTTT.

This clonotype has a count of ten or more. CDR3 DNA: TGTGCCAGTAGTATCCGGGGAGGCCAGCCCCAGCATTTT. It is translated as CASSIRGGQPQHF. V gene TRBV19 combines with J gene TRBJ1-5; D remains ambiguous. CDR1 is LNHDA and CDR2 is SQIVND in the germline V gene (reference sequence). The length of the CDR3 is 13 residues. V was trimmed by 3 bases and J by 7 bases, leaving 10 bases between them.

The rearrangement joins TRBV4-3 to TRBJ2-1, with D maybe TRBD2 (5 bases). This CDR3 has 18 amino acids. Germline V gives CDR1 LGHNA, CDR2 YSLEER. Trimming removed 4 bases from V and 0 bases from J, with 19 bases in between. As DNA, the CDR3 is TGCGCCAGCAGCCCACCAAAAGGACTGGGGAGCTCCTACAATGAGCAGTTCTTC. Its translation: CASSPPKGLGSSYNEQFF.

This clonotype was counted at least ten times. The rearrangement joins TRBV2 to TRBJ1-1; D uncertain. Germline values: CDR1 SNHLY, CDR2 FYNNEI. Trimming cost V 6 bases and J 4 bases, with 15 bases left between them. The CDR3 is 14 residues long. CDR3 sequence reads: CASRAATGSTEAFF. In DNA, the CDR3 is TGTGCCAGCAGAGCCGCGACCGGAAGCACTGAAGCTTTCTTT.

The chain carries TRBV20-1 and TRBJ2-7; D assignment may be TRBD1 or TRBD2 (6 bases each). Germline V gene lookup returns CDR1 DFQATT and CDR2 SNEGSKA (reference sequence). V dropped 3 bases and J dropped 5 bases, with 8 bases sitting between them. The CDR3 sequence is 11 residues long. In DNA, the CDR3 is TGCAGTGCTAGGGAGGGGGACGAGCAGTACTTC. Amino acids: CSAREGDEQYF.

V usage is TRBV28 and J usage is TRBJ1-3; D possibly corresponds to TRBD1 (5 bases). The germline V gene encodes CDR1 MDHEN and CDR2 SYDVKM. The CDR3 spans 15 residues. V lost 6 bases to trimming and J lost 0 bases, with 12 bases between them. CDR3 in amino acids: CASRPDRNSGNTIYF. CDR3 nucleotide sequence: TGTGCCAGCAGACCTGACAGAAACTCTGGAAACACCATATATTTT.

This clonotype has a handful of counts. The rearrangement joins TRBV4-1 to TRBJ1-4; no firm D call. V was cut by 3 bases and J by 17 bases, with 25 bases left in between. The germline V gene encodes CDR1 MGHRA and CDR2 YSYEKL. CDR3 length: 15 amino acids. The CDR3: CASSQVQADNEKPFF. As DNA, the CDR3 is TGCGCCAGCAGCCAGGTGCAGGCAGATAATGAAAAACCCTTTTTT.

Comments on this clonotype: The junction does not match germline at one end; this may be a read error. V and J are TRBV19 and TRBJ2-7; D may match TRBD1 or TRBD2 (5 bases each). The CDR3 runs to 13 residues. Germline V lookup: CDR1 LNHDA, CDR2 SQIVND (reference sequence). Written as DNA, the CDR3 is TGTGCCAGTAGCCCAGGGAGCTTCTACGGGCAGTACTTC. Translating gives CASSPGSFYGQYF.

This clonotype was picked up a small number of times. The chain employs TRBV2 and TRBJ2-7, with 10 nucleotides matching TRBD2. The germline V gene encodes CDR1 SNHLY and CDR2 FYNNEI. The V and J ends lost 7 bases and 5 bases, in that order; junction bases with no gene match: 11. This CDR3 comprises 15 residues. CDR3 DNA sequence: TGTGCCAGCAAGCTAAGCGGGAGGGCCCCCCACGAGCAGTACTTC. Protein product: CASKLSGRAPHEQYF.

A few counts support this clonotype. This chain links TRBV11-2 with TRBJ1-2; TRBD1 agrees at 7 bases. CDR1 is SGHAT and CDR2 is FQNNGV in the germline V gene. The CDR3 totals 14 residues. V was clipped by 3 bases and J by 3 bases; unmatched bases: 4. CDR3: CASSFTGEDYGYTF. For the CDR3, the DNA is TGTGCCAGCAGCTTTACAGGGGAAGACTATGGCTACACCTTC.

This clonotype has ten or more counts. The CDR3 here is CASSQDRFRNTEAFF. The CDR3 bases are TGCGCCAGCAGCCAAGATCGCTTTCGGAACACTGAAGCTTTCTTT. V and J are TRBV4-3 and TRBJ1-1, with unresolved D. CDR1 is LGHNA, CDR2 YSLEER, per germline. The CDR3 contains 15 residues. The V gene lost 0 bases and the J gene lost 1 base, with 9 bases spanning the gap.